Below are 13 T cell receptor beta chains sequenced from a single sample in a study of T cell repertoires in cytomegalovirus infection. Via MiXCR, TCRdb re-called the reads, giving one row per CDR3 protein. The sample shows under 600,000 distinct CDR3 sequences, more than 15% of them seen only once. Sequencing was performed on CD8+ T cells from PBMCs. Every receptor here comes from a human donor in good health (CMV status not recorded). Some clones in this sample may be carry-over from other donors' samples.

This rearrangement joins TRBV20-1 to TRBJ1-1, with D perhaps TRBD1 (5 bases). Deletions cut 6 bases from V and 0 bases from J, with 20 bases between. CDR1 is DFQATT, CDR2 SNEGSKA, per germline (reference sequence). The CDR3 runs 16 residues. The CDR3: CSAPRWGFGVNTEAFF. DNA of the CDR3: TGCAGTGCCCCAAGGTGGGGCTTCGGGGTGAACACTGAAGCTTTCTTT.

As regards this clonotype: The final CDR3 position lacks the conserved phenylalanine or tryptophan, pointing to a likely read error. The chain employs TRBV11-1 and TRBJ2-1; TRBD2 agrees at 11 bases. The CDR3 covers 16 residues. Germline loops: CDR1 SGHAT, CDR2 FQDESV (reference sequence). The DNA for the CDR3 is TGTGCCAGCAATGCCGAGACTAGCGGGGTCTACAATGTGCAGTTCTTA. The encoded protein is CASNAETSGVYNVQFL.

Note on this clonotype: A much larger clone differs by one base, so this may be a read error. The genes are TRBV25-1 and TRBJ1-2, with a tentative D call TRBD1 (5 bases). The CDR3 is made up of 15 amino acids. Germline V lookup: CDR1 MGHDK, CDR2 SYGVNS. CDR3 nucleotides: TGTGCCAGCAGTGAAAGAAGGACATCTAACAATGGCTACACCTTC. It encodes CASSERRTSNNGYTF.

In this sample, this clonotype turned up a few times. The V call is TRBV20-1, the J call TRBJ2-1; the match to TRBD2 covers 10 bases. The CDR3 runs 16 residues. After removal of 3 bases from V and 4 bases from J, the junction contained 9 bases not matched to a gene. CDR1 and CDR2 from the germline V gene are DFQATT and SNEGSKA (reference sequence). Here the CDR3 reads CSASVASGGRYNEQFF. The CDR3, as DNA: TGCAGTGCTAGTGTCGCTAGCGGGGGACGATACAATGAGCAGTTCTTC.

This clonotype is classed as medium-sized. The gene calls are TRBV7-2 and TRBJ1-3, with D unclear. Germline-derived CDR1 and CDR2 are SGHTA and FQGNSA. The CDR3 covers 12 residues. The ends were cut back, 0 bases at V and 4 bases at J, with 1 base in the middle. The CDR3 sequence is CASSLAGNTIYF. As DNA, the CDR3 is TGTGCCAGCAGCTTAGCAGGAAACACCATATATTTT. Together with reference TRBV7-2 and TRBJ1-3, the CDR3 gives the full variable domain: GAGVSQSPSNKVTEKGKDVELRCDPISGHTALYWYRQSLGQGLEFLIYFQGNSAPDKSGLPSDRFSAERTGGSVSTLTIQRTQQEDSAVYLCASSLAGNTIYFGEGSWLTVV.

There are many counts of this clonotype. At one of its ends the junction is not consistent with the germline gene, which may arise from a read error. CDR3 coding DNA: TGTGCTAGCAGCCCCGACAGTTCCTCTGGAAACACCATATATTTT. Protein product: CASSPDSSSGNTIYF. The gene calls are TRBV7-7 and TRBJ1-3, with D possibly TRBD1 on 5 matching bases. CDR3 length: 15 residues. Germline V lookup: CDR1 SSHAT, CDR2 FNYEAQ (reference sequence).

Only a few counts were recorded for this clonotype. V gene TRBV6-1 combines with J gene TRBJ2-3, with D uncertain. This CDR3 has 16 residues. Between the trimmed V and J ends, which lost 5 bases and 1 base, there was a span of 16 bases. Looked up from germline, CDR1 is MNHNS and CDR2 is SASEGT. The CDR3 nucleotides read TGTGCCAGCAGTCGAGGCCCAGGAGCTCGCACAGATACGCAGTATTTT. This codes for CASSRGPGARTDTQYF.

The table lists this clonotype with many counts. CDR3 DNA: TGTGCCAGCAGCCTTGGACAGGGGATAATCGGCTACACCTTC. This gives the protein CASSLGQGIIGYTF. This chain connects TRBV11-2 to TRBJ1-2; 9 nucleotides agree with TRBD1. Trimming cost V 5 bases and J 8 bases; bases outside gene matches: 9. CDR1 and CDR2 from the germline V gene are SGHAT and FQNNGV. The CDR3 is 14 residues long.

To note about this clonotype: A single base separates this from a much larger clone, so it may be a read error. No conserved phenylalanine or tryptophan ends this CDR3, so it is likely a read error. The V and J genes are TRBV28 and TRBJ2-1; D is unclear. Germline V CDR1 and CDR2: MDHEN, SYDVKM. CDR3 length: 11 residues. The CDR3 bases are TGTGCCAGCAACTCCAACAATGAGCAGTTCTTA. Amino acids: CASNSNNEQFL.

The chain joins TRBV28 to TRBJ2-7, with 10 bases aligning to TRBD2. CDR1 and CDR2 (germline): MDHEN, SYDVKM. V lost 1 base to trimming and J lost 6 bases; unmatched junction nucleotides: 6. The CDR3 sequence is 15 residues long. The CDR3 here is CASSLSLAGACEQYF. The CDR3 region has the DNA TGTGCCAGCAGTTTATCGCTAGCGGGAGCCTGCGAGCAGTACTTC.

This clonotype was seen many times. CDR3 DNA: TGTGCCAGCAGTTACTCGTCCTCGGAGGTATCCTACGAGCAGTACTTC. It encodes CASSYSSSEVSYEQYF. V and J are TRBV6-6 and TRBJ2-7; a weak D match, TRBD2 (5 bases). The length of the CDR3 is 16 residues. Trimming removed 0 bases from V and 1 base from J, with 13 bases in between. The germline V gene encodes CDR1 MNHNY and CDR2 SVGAGI (reference sequence).

This clonotype was found a few times. The chain combines TRBV13 with TRBJ1-2, with 9 bases lining up with TRBD1. The CDR3 is 16 residues long. Germline V gives CDR1 PRHDT, CDR2 FYEKMQ (reference sequence). The junction had 10 bases not matched to a gene; V was cut back by 3 bases and J by 5 bases. The CDR3 sequence is CASSFRGQGIDYGYTF. CDR3 nucleotide sequence: TGTGCCAGCAGCTTTAGGGGACAGGGAATCGATTATGGCTACACCTTC.

This clonotype came up many times. J is TRBJ2-7 and V is TRBV28; TRBD2 agrees at 8 bases. In germline, CDR1 is MDHEN, CDR2 SYDVKM. The V and J ends lost 4 bases and 0 bases, in that order; junction bases with no gene match: 8. The CDR3 is 16 amino acids. As DNA, the CDR3 is TGTGCCAGCAGTTCTGACGGCGGGGGGAGCTCCTACGAGCAGTACTTC. Amino acid sequence: CASSSDGGGSSYEQYF. Based on the CDR3 plus reference TRBV28 and TRBJ2-7, the full variable domain is DVKVTQSSRYLVKRTGEKVFLECVQDMDHENMFWYRQDPGLGLRLIYFSYDVKMKEKGDIPEGYSVSREKKERFSLILESASTNQTSMYLCASSSDGGGSSYEQYFGPGTRLTVT.